The 10 T cell receptor beta chains below were found in one sample sequenced in a study of CD8+CD57+ T cells in acquired aplastic anemia. Patients chosen for sequencing had shown CD8+CD57+ cell expansion by flow cytometry. The TCR beta profiling, which covered VDJ combination and CDR3 sequence, was carried out using genomic DNA as the template. TCRdb re-derived calls from the reads in MiXCR, one entry per CDR3 protein. The table has 170,000 or so distinct CDR3 sequences, 40% to 50% seen once. The sequencing input was sorted CD4+, CD8+, or CD8+CD57+ T cells (not recorded which) from PBMCs. The receptors originated from a human donor with aplastic anemia.

There are many counts of this clonotype. The chain employs TRBV19 and TRBJ2-5; TRBD2 agrees at 10 bases. V lost 6 bases and J lost 2; bases outside the gene matches: 3. The germline V gene encodes CDR1 LNHDA and CDR2 SQIVND (reference sequence). This CDR3 contains 14 residues. The CDR3 sequence is CASRPAGGQETQYF. The CDR3 DNA reads TGTGCCAGTAGACCAGCGGGAGGGCAAGAGACCCAGTACTTC.

The chain uses TRBV10-2 and TRBJ2-7, with 9 bases aligning to TRBD2. There are 15 residues in the CDR3. V lost 1 base, J lost 11 bases, and 12 bases stayed unmatched. From germline, CDR1 is WSHSY and CDR2 SAAADI. CDR3: CASSEFGREGDEKYF. The CDR3 region has the DNA TGCGCCAGCAGTGAGTTCGGGCGGGAGGGGGATGAGAAGTACTTC.

This clonotype was counted at least ten times. The chain is built from TRBV2 and TRBJ1-1, with 10 positions matching TRBD1. V dropped 6 bases and J dropped 4; count of bases not matched to a gene: 2. The CDR3 extends over 13 amino acids. From germline, CDR1 is SNHLY and CDR2 FYNNEI. This CDR3 reads CASRTGGPTEAFF. Written as DNA, the CDR3 is TGTGCCAGCAGGACAGGGGGCCCCACTGAAGCTTTCTTT.

The J gene is TRBJ2-7, the V gene TRBV10-3; D unclear. CDR3 size: 14 residues. The ends were cut back, 10 bases at V and 5 bases at J, with 21 bases in the middle. Germline V gene sequence: CDR1 ENHRY, CDR2 SYGVKD. The CDR3 loop reads CATSQSGGINEQYF. CDR3 nucleotide sequence: TGTGCCACCAGCCAATCGGGTGGAATTAACGAGCAGTACTTC.

This chain uses TRBV4-2 with TRBJ1-1, with D uncertain. Germline CDR1 and CDR2: LGHNA and YNFKEQ. Trimming took 5 bases from V and 0 from J, leaving 7 bases between them. This CDR3 region has 13 residues. The CDR3 here is CASSAAMNTEAFF. CDR3 DNA sequence: TGTGCCAGCAGCGCAGCTATGAACACTGAAGCTTTCTTT.

For this clonotype: This likely comes from a read error, as the CDR3 has no conserved phenylalanine or tryptophan at its end. V and J are TRBV24-1 and TRBJ1-4; D not resolved. CDR1 is KGHDR and CDR2 is SFDVKD in the germline V gene. The CDR3 spans 16 residues. The V and J ends lost 3 bases and 3 bases respectively, with 13 bases between them. The CDR3 region is CATSDPREGPNEKLFL. CDR3 nucleotides: TGTGCCACCAGTGATCCCCGGGAGGGCCCTAATGAAAAACTGTTTCTT.

This clonotype has a count of ten or more. The V call is TRBV7-9, the J call TRBJ2-7, with a tentative D call TRBD2 (6 bases). V was clipped by 4 bases and J by 6 bases, with 10 bases between them. The germline V gene encodes CDR1 SEHNR and CDR2 FQNEAQ (reference sequence). The CDR3 totals 12 residues. CDR3: CASSWRVSEQYF. The CDR3 bases are TGTGCCAGCAGCTGGAGGGTTTCCGAGCAGTACTTC.

This clonotype was counted at least ten times. The chain joins TRBV5-5 to TRBJ1-1; TRBD1 agrees at 8 bases. Trimming cost V 0 bases and J 5 bases; bases outside gene matches: 6. CDR1 is SGHKS, CDR2 YYEKEE, per germline (reference sequence). The CDR3 is 15 amino acids. CDR3 loop: CASSLAAGGRTEAFF. Here the CDR3 DNA reads TGTGCCAGCAGCTTGGCGGCAGGGGGCCGGACTGAAGCTTTCTTT. Together with reference TRBV5-5 and TRBJ1-1, the CDR3 gives the full variable domain: DAGVTQSPTHLIKTRGQQVTLRCSPISGHKSVSWYQQVLGQGPQFIFQYYEKEERGRGNFPDRFSARQFPNYSSELNVNALLLGDSALYLCASSLAAGGRTEAFFGQGTRLTVV.

In its sample, this clonotype was seen once. The chain carries TRBV19 and TRBJ2-7, with 16 bases matching TRBD2. Germline CDR1 LNHDA, CDR2 SQIVND (reference sequence). The CDR3 contains 15 residues. With 5 bases clipped from V and 6 bases from J, the junction kept 4 bases outside the gene matches. In nucleotides, the CDR3 is TGTGCCAGTAGTCCGGGGACTAGCGGGAGGGGCGAGCAGTACTTC. It specifies CASSPGTSGRGEQYF.

As for this clonotype: This may be a read error: a much more frequent sequence differs by one nucleotide. The chain has TRBV10-3 and TRBJ2-2; D perhaps matches TRBD1 (5 bases). Germline V lookup: CDR1 ENHRY, CDR2 SYGVKD. Trimming cost V 3 bases and J 0 bases, with 11 bases left between them. CDR3 length equals 16 residues. The CDR3 is CAISEGWGANTGELFF. CDR3 DNA sequence: TGTGCCATCAGTGAAGGCTGGGGCGCGAACACCGGGGAGCTGTTTTTT.